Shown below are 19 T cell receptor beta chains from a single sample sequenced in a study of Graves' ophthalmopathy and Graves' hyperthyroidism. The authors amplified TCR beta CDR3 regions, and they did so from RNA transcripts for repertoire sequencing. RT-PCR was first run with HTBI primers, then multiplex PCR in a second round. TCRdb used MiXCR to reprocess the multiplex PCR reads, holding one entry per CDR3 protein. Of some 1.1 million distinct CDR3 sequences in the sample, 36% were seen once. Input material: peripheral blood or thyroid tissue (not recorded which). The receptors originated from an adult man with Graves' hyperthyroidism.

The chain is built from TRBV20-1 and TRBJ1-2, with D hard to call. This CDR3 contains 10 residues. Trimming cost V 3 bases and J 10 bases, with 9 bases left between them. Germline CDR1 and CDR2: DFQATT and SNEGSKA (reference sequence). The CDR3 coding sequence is TGCAGTGCTAGTATGACTGACTACACCTTC. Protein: CSASMTDYTF.

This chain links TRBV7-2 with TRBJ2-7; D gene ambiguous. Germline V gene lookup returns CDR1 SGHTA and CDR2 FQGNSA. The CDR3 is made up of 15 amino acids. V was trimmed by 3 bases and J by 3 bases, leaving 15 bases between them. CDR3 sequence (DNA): TGTGCCAGCAGCTTTGGTGCCCAAGGAATCTACGAGCAGTACTTC. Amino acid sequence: CASSFGAQGIYEQYF.

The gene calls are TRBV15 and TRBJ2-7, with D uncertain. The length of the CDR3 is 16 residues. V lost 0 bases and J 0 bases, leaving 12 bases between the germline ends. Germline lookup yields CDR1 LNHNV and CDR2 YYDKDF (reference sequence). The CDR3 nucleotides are TGTGCCACCAGCAGAGAAATGATGCGGAACTCCTACGAGCAGTACTTC. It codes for CATSREMMRNSYEQYF.

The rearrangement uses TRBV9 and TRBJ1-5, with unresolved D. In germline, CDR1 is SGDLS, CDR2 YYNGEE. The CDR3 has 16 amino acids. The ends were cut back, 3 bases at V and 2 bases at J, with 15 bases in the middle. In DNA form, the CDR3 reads TGTGCCAGCAGCGAGGAACAGAACTATGGCAATCAGCCCCAGCATTTT. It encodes CASSEEQNYGNQPQHF.

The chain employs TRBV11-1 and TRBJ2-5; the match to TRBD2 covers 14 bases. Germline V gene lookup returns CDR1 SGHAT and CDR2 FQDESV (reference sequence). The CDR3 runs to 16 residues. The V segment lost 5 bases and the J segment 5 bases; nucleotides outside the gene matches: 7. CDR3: CASSGRLAGGLETQYF. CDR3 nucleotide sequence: TGTGCCAGCAGCGGTCGACTAGCGGGAGGGTTGGAGACCCAGTACTTC.

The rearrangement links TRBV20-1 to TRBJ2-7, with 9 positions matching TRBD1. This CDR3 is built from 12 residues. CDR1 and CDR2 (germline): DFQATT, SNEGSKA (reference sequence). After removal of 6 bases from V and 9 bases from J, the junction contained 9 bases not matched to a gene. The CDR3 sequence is CSAPKQGAGQYF. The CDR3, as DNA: TGCAGTGCGCCGAAACAGGGGGCAGGGCAGTACTTC.

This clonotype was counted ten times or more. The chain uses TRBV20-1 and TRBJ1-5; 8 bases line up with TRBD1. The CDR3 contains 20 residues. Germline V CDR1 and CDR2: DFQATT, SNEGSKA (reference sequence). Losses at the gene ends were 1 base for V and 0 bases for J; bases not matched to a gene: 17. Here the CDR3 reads CSARAPPGQGNPTSNQPQHF. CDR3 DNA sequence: TGCAGTGCTAGAGCCCCCCCTGGACAGGGAAACCCTACTAGCAATCAGCCCCAGCATTTT.

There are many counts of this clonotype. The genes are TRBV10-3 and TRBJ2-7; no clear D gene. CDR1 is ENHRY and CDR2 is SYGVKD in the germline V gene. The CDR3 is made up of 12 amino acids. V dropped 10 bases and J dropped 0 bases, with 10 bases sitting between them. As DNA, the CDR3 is TGTGCCACAGGACGGCCCTCCTACGAGCAGTACTTC. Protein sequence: CATGRPSYEQYF.

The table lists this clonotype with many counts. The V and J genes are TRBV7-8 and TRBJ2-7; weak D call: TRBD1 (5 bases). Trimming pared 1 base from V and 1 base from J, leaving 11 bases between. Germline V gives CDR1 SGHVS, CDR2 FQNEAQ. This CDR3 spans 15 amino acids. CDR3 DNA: TGTGCCAGCAGCTTAGGGCTTGGGGCTTCCTACGAGCAGTACTTC. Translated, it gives CASSLGLGASYEQYF.

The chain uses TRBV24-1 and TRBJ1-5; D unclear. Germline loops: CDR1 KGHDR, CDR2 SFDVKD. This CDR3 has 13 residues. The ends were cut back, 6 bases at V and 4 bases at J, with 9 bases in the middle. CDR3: CATSLVGNQPQHF. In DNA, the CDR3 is TGTGCCACCAGTTTGGTGGGGAATCAGCCCCAGCATTTT.

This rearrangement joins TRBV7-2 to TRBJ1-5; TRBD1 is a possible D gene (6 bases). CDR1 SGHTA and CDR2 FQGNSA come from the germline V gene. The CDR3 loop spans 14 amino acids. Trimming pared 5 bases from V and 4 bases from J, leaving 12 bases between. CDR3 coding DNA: TGTGCCAGCAGCCCACCCCAGGGGAATCAGCCCCAGCATTTT. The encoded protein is CASSPPQGNQPQHF. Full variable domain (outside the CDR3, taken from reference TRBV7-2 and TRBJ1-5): GAGVSQSPSNKVTEKGKDVELRCDPISGHTALYWYRQSLGQGLEFLIYFQGNSAPDKSGLPSDRFSAERTGGSVSTLTIQRTQQEDSAVYLCASSPPQGNQPQHFGDGTRLSIL.

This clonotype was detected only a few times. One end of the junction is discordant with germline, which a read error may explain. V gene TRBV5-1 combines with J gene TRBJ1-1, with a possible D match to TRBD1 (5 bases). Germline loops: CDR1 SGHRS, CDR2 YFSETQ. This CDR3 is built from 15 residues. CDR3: CASSQSGRENTEAFF. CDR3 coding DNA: TGTGCCAGCAGCCAGTCGGGACGGGAGAACACTGAAGCTTTCTTT.

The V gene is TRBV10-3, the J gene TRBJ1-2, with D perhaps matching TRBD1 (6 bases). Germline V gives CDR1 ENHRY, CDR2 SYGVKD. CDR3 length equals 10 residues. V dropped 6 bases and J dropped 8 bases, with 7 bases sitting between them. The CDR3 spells CAIRDSGYTF. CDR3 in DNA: TGTGCCATCAGGGACAGCGGCTACACCTTC.

The chain's CDR3 is CSAQPGQGVSYEQYF. Here the CDR3 DNA reads TGCAGTGCCCAACCGGGACAGGGGGTTTCCTACGAGCAGTACTTC. V usage is TRBV20-1 and J usage is TRBJ2-7; TRBD1 aligns across 11 bases. There are 15 residues in the CDR3. After removal of 6 bases from V and 1 base from J, the junction contained 8 bases not matched to a gene. In germline, CDR1 is DFQATT, CDR2 SNEGSKA (reference sequence).

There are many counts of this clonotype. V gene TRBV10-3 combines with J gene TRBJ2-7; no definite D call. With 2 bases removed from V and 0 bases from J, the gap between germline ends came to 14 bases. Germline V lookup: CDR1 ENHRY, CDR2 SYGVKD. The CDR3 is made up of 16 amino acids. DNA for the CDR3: TGTGCCATCAGTGAGATCCGGTCTACCAGCTCCTACGAGCAGTACTTC. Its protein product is CAISEIRSTSSYEQYF.

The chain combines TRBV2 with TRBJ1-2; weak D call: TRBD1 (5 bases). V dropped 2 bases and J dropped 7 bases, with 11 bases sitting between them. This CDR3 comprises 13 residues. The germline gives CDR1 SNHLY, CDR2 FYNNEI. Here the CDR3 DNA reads TGTGCCAGCAGTGAACAGGGAGACTGTGGCTACACCTTC. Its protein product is CASSEQGDCGYTF.

The CDR3 nucleotides are TGCAGTGCAGACAGGGGGTGGTTCTATGGCTACACCTTC. Its protein product is CSADRGWFYGYTF. The chain joins TRBV20-1 to TRBJ1-2, with 9 bases identical to TRBD1. J lost 4 bases, V lost 6 bases, and 6 bases had no gene match. The CDR3 totals 13 residues. In germline, CDR1 is DFQATT, CDR2 SNEGSKA (reference sequence).

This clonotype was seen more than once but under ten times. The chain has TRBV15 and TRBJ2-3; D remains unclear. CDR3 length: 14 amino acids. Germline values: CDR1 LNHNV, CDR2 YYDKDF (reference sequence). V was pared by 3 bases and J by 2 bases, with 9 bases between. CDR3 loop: CATSSGTLTDTQYF. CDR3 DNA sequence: TGTGCCACCAGCAGCGGTACCCTCACAGATACGCAGTATTTT.

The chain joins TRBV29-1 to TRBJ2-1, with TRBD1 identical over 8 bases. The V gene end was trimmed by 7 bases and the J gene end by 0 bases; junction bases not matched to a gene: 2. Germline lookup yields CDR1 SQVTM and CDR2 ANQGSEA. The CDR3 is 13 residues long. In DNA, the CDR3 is TGCAGCGACACAGGGGGCTCCTACAATGAGCAGTTCTTC. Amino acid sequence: CSDTGGSYNEQFF.